The sequence of this T cell receptor (beta chain) was determined in a study of shared clonotypes between healthy human individuals. Regarding this clone: Its antigen remains unknown.

Naive CD8 cells were CD45RO-negative, positively selected for CCR7, excluding terminally differentiated effector memory CD45RA+ cells. Notes on the study in general: Generation probabilities of non-shared clonotypes were lower (relative to those shared by all four donors).

Method: immunoSEQ multiplex PCR; TCRdb's copy keeps in-frame clones and lacks some. The repertoire has more than 550,000 clones, around 92% of them found once; the top ten carry roughly 24%. This CDR3 comprises 15 residues. The V end lost 0 bases, the J end lost 1 base, and 9 bases lay between the germline ends. Germline values: CDR1 MNHEY, CDR2 SVGAGI. Sequencing was done on a sample of naive CD8+ T cells sorted from blood. The chain is built from TRBV6-5 and TRBJ1-1; weak D call: TRBD1 (6 bases). The clonotype originates from a man aged 30 to 39 in good health. The CDR3 nucleotides are TGTGCCAGCAGTTACTCGACACAGGGGAACACTGAAGCTTTCTTT. This encodes CASSYSTQGNTEAFF.